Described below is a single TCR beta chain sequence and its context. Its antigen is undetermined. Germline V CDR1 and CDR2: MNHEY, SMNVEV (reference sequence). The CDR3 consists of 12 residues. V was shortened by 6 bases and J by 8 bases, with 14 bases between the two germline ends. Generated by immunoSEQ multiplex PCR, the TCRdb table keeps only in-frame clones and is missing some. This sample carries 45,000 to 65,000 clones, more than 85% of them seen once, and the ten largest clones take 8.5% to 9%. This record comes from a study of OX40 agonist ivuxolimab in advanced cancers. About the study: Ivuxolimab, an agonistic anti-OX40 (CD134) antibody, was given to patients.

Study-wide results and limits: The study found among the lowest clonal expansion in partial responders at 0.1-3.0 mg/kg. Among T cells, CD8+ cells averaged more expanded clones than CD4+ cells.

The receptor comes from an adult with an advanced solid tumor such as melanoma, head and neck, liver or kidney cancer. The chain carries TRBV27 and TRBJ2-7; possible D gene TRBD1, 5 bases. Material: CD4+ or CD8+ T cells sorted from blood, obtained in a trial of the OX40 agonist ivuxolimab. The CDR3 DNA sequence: TGTGCCAGCAGGGACATCGGAATCAAGCAGTACTTC. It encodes CASRDIGIKQYF.